Sequencing of this T cell receptor beta chain was carried out in a study of CD8+CD57+ T cells in acquired aplastic anemia. Findings and limits, study-wide: Both patients and controls carried the same twenty-nine CD8+ CDR3 sequences.

The CDR3 has 12 amino acids. V shed 1 base and J shed 10 bases, with 8 bases lying between them. Per the germline V gene, CDR1 is MNHNS and CDR2 is SASEGT. This clonotype has a handful of counts. Its antigen remains unknown. Profiling that covered TCR beta VDJ and CDR3 relied on genomic DNA as its template. Using its own MiXCR run on the reads, TCRdb lists one record per CDR3 protein. The sample consists of roughly 86,000 distinct CDR3 sequences, approximately 46% of them appearing once. The sequenced sample was sorted CD4+, CD8+, or CD8+CD57+ T cells (not recorded which) from PBMCs. The source is a human donor in good health, serving as a control. This chain joins TRBV6-1 and TRBJ2-1, with TRBD1 as a possible D gene (5 bases). The CDR3 nucleotides read TGTGCCAGCAGTGAAGGTCGGACAGAGCAGTTCTTC. Translating gives CASSEGRTEQFF.